This T cell receptor (beta chain) was observed in a study of T cells in Graves' hyperthyroidism and ophthalmopathy. Points on this clonotype: As yet, its antigen is unknown.

Study results and caveats: Ophthalmopathy was distinguished from stable hyperthyroidism by 13 V-J signatures. Within blood appeared most thyroid clonotypes that had expanded above 0.001. Median prediction lead before ophthalmopathy onset was about 6.3 months with the model.

Patients affected by ophthalmopathy presented a Clinical Activity Score of at least 3, a NOSPECS grade of at least 4, and disease duration below 3 months. RNA transcripts gave rise to amplified TCR beta CDR3 regions. First-round RT-PCR of the TCR CDR3 relied on the HTBI primer set. TCRdb recomputed calls from the multiplex PCR reads with MiXCR, one row per CDR3 protein. Among about 260,000 distinct CDR3 sequences listed, approximately 16% were seen once. CDR3 length: 14 amino acids. V was clipped by 2 bases and J by 5 bases, with 11 bases between them. The germline gives CDR1 SGHRS, CDR2 YFSETQ. Sequencing was performed on blood. The J gene is TRBJ2-1, the V gene TRBV5-1; a weak D match, TRBD1 (6 bases). The source is a woman aged 18-29 years with Graves' ophthalmopathy. The CDR3 bases are TGCGCCAGCAGCTTTACCAGGGGTCACAATGAGCAGTTCTTC. This encodes CASSFTRGHNEQFF.